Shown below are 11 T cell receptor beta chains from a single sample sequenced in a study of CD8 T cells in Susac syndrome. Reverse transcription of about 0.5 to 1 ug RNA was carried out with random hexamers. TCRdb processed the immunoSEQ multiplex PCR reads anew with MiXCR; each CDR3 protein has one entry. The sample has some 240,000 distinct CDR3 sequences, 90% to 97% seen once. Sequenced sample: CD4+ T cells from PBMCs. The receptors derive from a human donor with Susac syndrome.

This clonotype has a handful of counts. In DNA form, the CDR3 reads TGTGCCTGGAGTACTGGTACAGATACGCAGTATTTT. Protein sequence: CAWSTGTDTQYF. The chain employs TRBV30 and TRBJ2-3; no reliable D call. Germline V gene data show CDR1 as GTSNPN and CDR2 as SVGIG (reference sequence). The CDR3 runs 12 residues. Trimming stripped 2 bases from V and 3 bases from J, with 6 bases between.

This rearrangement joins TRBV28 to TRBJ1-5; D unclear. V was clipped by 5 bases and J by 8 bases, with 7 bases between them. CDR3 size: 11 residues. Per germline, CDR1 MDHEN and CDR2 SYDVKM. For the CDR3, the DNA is TGTGCCAGCAGTCTACTAGAGCCCCAGCATTTT. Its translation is CASSLLEPQHF.

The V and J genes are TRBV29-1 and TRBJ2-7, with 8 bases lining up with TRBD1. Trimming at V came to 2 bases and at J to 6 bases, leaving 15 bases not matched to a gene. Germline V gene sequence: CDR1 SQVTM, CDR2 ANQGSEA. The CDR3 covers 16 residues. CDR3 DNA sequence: TGCAGCGTTGAAATTCCGCCCAGGGGGCGACTGATCGAGCAGTACTTC. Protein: CSVEIPPRGRLIEQYF.

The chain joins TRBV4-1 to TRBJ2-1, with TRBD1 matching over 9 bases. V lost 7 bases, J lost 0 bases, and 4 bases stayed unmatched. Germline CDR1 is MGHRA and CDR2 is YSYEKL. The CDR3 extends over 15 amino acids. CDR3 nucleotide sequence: TGCGCCAGCACAGGACAGGGGAGCTCCTACAATGAGCAGTTCTTC. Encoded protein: CASTGQGSSYNEQFF.

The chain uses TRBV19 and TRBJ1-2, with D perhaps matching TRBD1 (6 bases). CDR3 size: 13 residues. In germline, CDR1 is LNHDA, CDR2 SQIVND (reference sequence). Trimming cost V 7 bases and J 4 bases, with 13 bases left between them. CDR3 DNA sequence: TGTGCCAGTAACTCGGGGGCGACCTATGGCTACACCTTC. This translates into CASNSGATYGYTF.

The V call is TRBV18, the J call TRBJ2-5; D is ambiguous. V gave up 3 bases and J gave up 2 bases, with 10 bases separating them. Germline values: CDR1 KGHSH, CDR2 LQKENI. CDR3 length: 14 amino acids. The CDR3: CASSPSRTQETQYF. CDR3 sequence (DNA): TGTGCCAGCTCACCTTCTAGGACGCAAGAGACCCAGTACTTC.

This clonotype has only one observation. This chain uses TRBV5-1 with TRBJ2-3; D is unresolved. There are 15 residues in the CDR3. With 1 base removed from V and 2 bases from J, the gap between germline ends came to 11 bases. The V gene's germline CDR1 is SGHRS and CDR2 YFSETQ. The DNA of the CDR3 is TGCGCCAGCAGCTTGTCTAGGAAAGTCACAGATACGCAGTATTTT. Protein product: CASSLSRKVTDTQYF.

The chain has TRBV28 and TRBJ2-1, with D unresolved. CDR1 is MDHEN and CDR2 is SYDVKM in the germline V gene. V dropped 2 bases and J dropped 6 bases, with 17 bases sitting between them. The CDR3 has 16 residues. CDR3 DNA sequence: TGTGCCAGCAGTTTAGCCCTTCAGTGGCGCGGCAATGAGCAGTTCTTC. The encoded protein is CASSLALQWRGNEQFF.

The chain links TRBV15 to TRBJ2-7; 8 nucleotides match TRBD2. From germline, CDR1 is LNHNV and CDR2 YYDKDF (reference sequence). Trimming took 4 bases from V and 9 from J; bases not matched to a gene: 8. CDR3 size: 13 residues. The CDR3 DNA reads TGTGCCACCAGCACCGGACTAGCAACGATGCAGTACTTC. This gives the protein CATSTGLATMQYF.

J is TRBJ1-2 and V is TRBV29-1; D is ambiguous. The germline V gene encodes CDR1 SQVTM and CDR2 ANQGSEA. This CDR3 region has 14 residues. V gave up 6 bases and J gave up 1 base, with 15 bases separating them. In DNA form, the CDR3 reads TGCAGCGTCGAAAGTACAGCGGATAACTATGGCTACACCTTC. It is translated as CSVESTADNYGYTF.

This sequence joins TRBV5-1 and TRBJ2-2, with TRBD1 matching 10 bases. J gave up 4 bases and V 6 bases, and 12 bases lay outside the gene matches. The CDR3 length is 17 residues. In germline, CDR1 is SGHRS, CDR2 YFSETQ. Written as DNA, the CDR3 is TGCGCCAGCAACCACCGACCGGGACAGGGGTTCACCGGGGAGCTGTTTTTT. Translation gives CASNHRPGQGFTGELFF.